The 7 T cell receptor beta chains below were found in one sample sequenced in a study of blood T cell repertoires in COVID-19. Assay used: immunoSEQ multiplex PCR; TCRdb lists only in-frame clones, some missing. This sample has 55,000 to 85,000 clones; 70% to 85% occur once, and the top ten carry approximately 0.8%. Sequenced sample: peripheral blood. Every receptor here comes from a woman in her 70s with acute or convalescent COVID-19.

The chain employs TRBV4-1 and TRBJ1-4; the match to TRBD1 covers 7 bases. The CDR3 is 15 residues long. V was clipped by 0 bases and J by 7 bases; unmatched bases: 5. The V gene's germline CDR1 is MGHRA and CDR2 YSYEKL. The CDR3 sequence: CASSQETGMVEKLFF. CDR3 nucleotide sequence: TGCGCCAGCAGCCAAGAGACAGGGATGGTTGAAAAACTGTTTTTT.

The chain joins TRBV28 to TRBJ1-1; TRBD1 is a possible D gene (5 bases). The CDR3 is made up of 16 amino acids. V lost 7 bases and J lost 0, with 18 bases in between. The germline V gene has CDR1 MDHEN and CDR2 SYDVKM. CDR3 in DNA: TGTGCCAGCAAATTATACAACGCGGGGGTGAACACTGAAGCTTTCTTT. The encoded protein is CASKLYNAGVNTEAFF.

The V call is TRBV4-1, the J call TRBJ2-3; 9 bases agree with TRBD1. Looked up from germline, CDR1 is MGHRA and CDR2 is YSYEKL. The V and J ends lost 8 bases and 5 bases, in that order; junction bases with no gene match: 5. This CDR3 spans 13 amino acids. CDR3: CASGTGNQDTQYF. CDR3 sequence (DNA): TGCGCCAGCGGGACAGGGAATCAAGATACGCAGTATTTT.

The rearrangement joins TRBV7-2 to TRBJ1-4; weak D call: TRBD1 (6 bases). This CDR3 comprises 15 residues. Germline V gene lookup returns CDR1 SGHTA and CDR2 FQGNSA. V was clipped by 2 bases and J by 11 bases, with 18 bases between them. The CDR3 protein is CASSLKGDNWRKLFF. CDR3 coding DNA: TGTGCCAGCAGCTTAAAAGGGGACAACTGGCGGAAACTGTTTTTT.

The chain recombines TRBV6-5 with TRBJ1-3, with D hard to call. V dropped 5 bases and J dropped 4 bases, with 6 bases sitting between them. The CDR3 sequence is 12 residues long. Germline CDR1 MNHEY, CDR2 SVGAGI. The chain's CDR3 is CASSTGGNTIYF. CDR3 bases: TGTGCCAGCAGTACGGGAGGAAACACCATATATTTT.

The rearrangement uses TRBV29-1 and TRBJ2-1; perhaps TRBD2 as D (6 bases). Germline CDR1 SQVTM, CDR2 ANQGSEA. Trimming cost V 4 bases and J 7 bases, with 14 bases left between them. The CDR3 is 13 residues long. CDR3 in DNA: TGCAGCGTTGTCGCATTGAGCGGGAATGAGCAGTTCTTC. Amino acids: CSVVALSGNEQFF.

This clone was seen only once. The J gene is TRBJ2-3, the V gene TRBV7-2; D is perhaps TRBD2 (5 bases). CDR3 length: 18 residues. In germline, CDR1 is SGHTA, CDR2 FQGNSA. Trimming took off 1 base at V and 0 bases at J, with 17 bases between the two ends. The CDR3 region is CASSLVSGGFTSTDTQYF. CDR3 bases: TGTGCCAGCAGCTTAGTATCTGGCGGGTTCACTAGCACAGATACGCAGTATTTT.